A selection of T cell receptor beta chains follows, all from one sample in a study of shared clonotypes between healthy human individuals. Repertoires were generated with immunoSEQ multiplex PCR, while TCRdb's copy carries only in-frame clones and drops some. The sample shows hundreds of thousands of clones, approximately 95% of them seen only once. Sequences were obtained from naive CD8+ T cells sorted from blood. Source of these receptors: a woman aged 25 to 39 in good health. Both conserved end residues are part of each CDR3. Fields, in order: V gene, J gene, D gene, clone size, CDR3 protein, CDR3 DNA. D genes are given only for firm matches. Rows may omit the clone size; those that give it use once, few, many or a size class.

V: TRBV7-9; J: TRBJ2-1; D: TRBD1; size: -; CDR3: CASSISQGAYNEQFF; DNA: TGTGCCAGCAGCATAAGTCAGGGGGCCTACAATGAGCAGTTCTTC
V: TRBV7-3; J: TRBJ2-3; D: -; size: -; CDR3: CASSLTRGSTDTQYF; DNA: TGTGCCAGCAGCTTAACGCGGGGATCCACAGATACGCAGTATTTT
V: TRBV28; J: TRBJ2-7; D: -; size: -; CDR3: CASSFGLGQRSSYEQYF; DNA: TGTGCCAGCAGTTTCGGATTAGGCCAAAGGAGCTCCTACGAGCAGTACTTC
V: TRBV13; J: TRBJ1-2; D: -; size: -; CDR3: CASSLVGKGYTF; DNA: TGTGCCAGCAGCTTAGTGGGAAAAGGCTACACCTTC
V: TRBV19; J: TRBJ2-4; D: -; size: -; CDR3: CASTVGNIQYF; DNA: TGTGCCAGTACAGTCGGAAACATTCAGTACTTC
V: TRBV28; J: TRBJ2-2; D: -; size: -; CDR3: CASSLHALDGELFF; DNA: TGTGCCAGCAGTTTACACGCATTGGACGGGGAGCTGTTTTTT
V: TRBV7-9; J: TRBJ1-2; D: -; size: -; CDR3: CASSSPLGGGNGYTF; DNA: TGTGCCAGCAGCTCTCCATTGGGAGGGGGTAATGGCTACACCTTC
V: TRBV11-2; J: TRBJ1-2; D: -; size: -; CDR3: CASSPLKVSPLNYGYTF; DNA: TGTGCCAGCAGCCCCCTAAAGGTTTCCCCTCTCAACTATGGCTACACCTTC
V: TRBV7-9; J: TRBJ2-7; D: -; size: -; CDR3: CASSLYNRYEQYF; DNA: TGTGCCAGCAGCTTATACAACCGCTACGAGCAGTACTTC
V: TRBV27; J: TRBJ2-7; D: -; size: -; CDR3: CASSYGANEQYF; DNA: TGTGCCAGCAGTTACGGGGCCAACGAGCAGTACTTC
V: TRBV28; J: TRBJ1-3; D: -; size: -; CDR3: CASSFRGTGNTIYF; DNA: TGTGCCAGCAGTTTCCGGGGAACTGGAAACACCATATATTTT
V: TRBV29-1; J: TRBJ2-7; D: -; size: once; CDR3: CSFFGTASYEQYF; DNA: TGCAGCTTTTTCGGGACCGCTTCCTACGAGCAGTACTTC
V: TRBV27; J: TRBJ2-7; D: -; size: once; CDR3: CASRALGPYEQYF; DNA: TGTGCCAGCAGGGCTCTAGGCCCCTACGAGCAGTACTTC
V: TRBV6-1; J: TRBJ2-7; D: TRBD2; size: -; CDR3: CASSEFRPPTSGRDEQYF; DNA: TGTGCCAGCAGTGAATTTCGACCACCCACTAGCGGGAGGGACGAGCAGTACTTC
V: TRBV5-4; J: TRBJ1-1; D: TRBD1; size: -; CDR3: CASSPPDRVNTEAFF; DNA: TGTGCCAGCAGCCCACCGGACAGGGTGAACACTGAAGCTTTCTTT
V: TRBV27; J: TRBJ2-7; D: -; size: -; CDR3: CASSLEARAYEQYF; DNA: TGTGCCAGCAGTTTAGAGGCACGAGCCTACGAGCAGTACTTC
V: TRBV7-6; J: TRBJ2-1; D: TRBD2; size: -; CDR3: CASSLESGLAGGPSYNEQFF; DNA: TGTGCCAGCAGCTTAGAGAGTGGACTAGCGGGAGGGCCCTCCTACAATGAGCAGTTCTTC
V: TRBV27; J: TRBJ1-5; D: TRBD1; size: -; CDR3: CATGGNQPQHF; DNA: TGTGCCACAGGGGGAAATCAGCCCCAGCATTTT
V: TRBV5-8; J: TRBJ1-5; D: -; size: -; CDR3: CASSLGRNQPQHF; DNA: TGTGCCAGCAGTTTGGGGAGGAATCAGCCCCAGCATTTT
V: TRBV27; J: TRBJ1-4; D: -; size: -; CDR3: CASSLTGTNEKLFF; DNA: TGTGCCAGCAGTTTGACGGGGACTAATGAAAAACTGTTTTTT
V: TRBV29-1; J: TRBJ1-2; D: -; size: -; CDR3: CSARTGLGYGYTF; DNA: TGCAGCGCTCGGACCGGGCTCGGCTATGGCTACACCTTC
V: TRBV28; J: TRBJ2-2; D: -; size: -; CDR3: CASSAPGGPGELFF; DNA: TGTGCCAGCAGCGCGCCGGGTGGCCCCGGGGAGCTGTTTTTT
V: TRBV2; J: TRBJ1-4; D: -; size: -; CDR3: CASSAGGREKLFF; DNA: TGTGCCAGCAGTGCTGGGGGAAGAGAAAAACTGTTTTTT
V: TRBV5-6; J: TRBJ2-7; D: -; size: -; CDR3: CASSLWGGELYF; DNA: TGTGCCAGCAGCTTATGGGGGGGCGAGCTGTACTTC
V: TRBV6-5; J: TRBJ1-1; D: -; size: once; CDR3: CASSYSSGAEAFF; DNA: TGTGCCAGCAGTTACTCCTCCGGGGCTGAAGCTTTCTTT
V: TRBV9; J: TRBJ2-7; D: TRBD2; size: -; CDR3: CASSVYSGTYEQYF; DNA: TGTGCCAGCAGCGTATATAGCGGGACCTACGAGCAGTACTTC
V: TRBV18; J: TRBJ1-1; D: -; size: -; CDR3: CASSLGTGRRTEAFF; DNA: TGTGCCAGCTCACTCGGCACAGGGAGGAGGACTGAAGCTTTCTTT
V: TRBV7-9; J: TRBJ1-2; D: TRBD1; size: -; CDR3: CASSLVDRVDYGYTF; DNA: TGTGCCAGCAGCTTAGTGGACAGGGTAGACTATGGCTACACCTTC
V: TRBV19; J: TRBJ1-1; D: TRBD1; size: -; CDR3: CASRVTGVRNTEAFF; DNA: TGTGCCAGTAGAGTTACAGGGGTTCGGAACACTGAAGCTTTCTTT
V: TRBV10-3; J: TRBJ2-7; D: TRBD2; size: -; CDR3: CATNSRPLRTSGHEQYF; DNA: TGTGCCACCAATTCCCGCCCCCTAAGGACTAGCGGCCACGAGCAGTACTTC
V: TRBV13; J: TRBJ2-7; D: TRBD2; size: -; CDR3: CASSPGIAGGPYYEQYF; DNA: TGTGCCAGCAGCCCGGGTATAGCGGGAGGGCCGTACTACGAGCAGTACTTC
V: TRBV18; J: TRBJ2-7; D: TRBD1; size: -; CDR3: CASSPGTASYEQYF; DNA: TGTGCCAGCTCACCCGGGACAGCTTCCTACGAGCAGTACTTC